This TCR beta chain was captured by sequencing in a study of T cells in Graves' hyperthyroidism and ophthalmopathy. Study-level background: Upon initial diagnosis and before any treatment, peripheral blood was collected.

In regard to this clonotype: Its specificity is not known.

The investigators amplified TCR beta CDR3 regions from RNA transcripts. In the first-round RT-PCR of the TCR CDR3, the HTBI primer set was used. Using its own MiXCR run on the multiplex PCR reads, TCRdb lists one record per CDR3 protein. Of hundreds of thousands of distinct CDR3 sequences in the sample, 14% are singletons; the top ten hold about 10%. Out of more than 8 ml of fresh peripheral blood came the PBMCs. Per the germline V gene, CDR1 is LNHDA and CDR2 is SQIVND (reference sequence). The CDR3 is made up of 13 amino acids. With V trimmed by 3 bases and J by 9 bases, 2 bases remained unmatched. The study's findings and limits: Also found in blood were most expanded thyroid clonotypes above 0.001. Using 13 V-J features, a model discriminated ophthalmopathy from stable hyperthyroidism.

The origin of this receptor is a woman younger than 35 with Graves' hyperthyroidism. The V and J genes are TRBV19 and TRBJ2-6, with 7 bases that match TRBD1. The sequencing sample was made of blood. CDR3 loop: CASSMTGFNVLTF. The CDR3 DNA reads TGTGCCAGTAGTATGACAGGGTTCAACGTCCTGACTTTC.